This entry features one TCR beta chain sequence. Its antigen is still unknown. Produced via immunoSEQ multiplex PCR; TCRdb's table is partial and in-frame only. Of approximately 90,000 clones listed, 91% are singletons. The germline CDR1 and CDR2 sequences are MDHEN and SYDVKM. The CDR3 length is 13 residues. V trimming: 8 bases; J trimming: 4 bases; junction bases outside the gene matches: 5. This record comes from a study of OX40 agonist ivuxolimab in advanced cancers. Turning to the study itself: Treatment received earlier with anti-PD-1, anti-PD-L1 or anti-CTLA-4 agents was allowed, and approximately 44% had some.

The study, taken as a whole, reports: CD8+ T cells averaged more expanded clones than CD4+. Clonal expansion among partial responders at 0.1-3.0 mg/kg ranked near the lowest.

The chain joins TRBV28 to TRBJ2-5; 9 nucleotides agree with TRBD2. The TCR originated in an adult with an advanced solid tumor such as melanoma, head and neck, liver or kidney cancer. Material: CD4+ or CD8+ T cells sorted from blood, obtained in a trial of the OX40 agonist ivuxolimab. The CDR3 DNA reads TGTGCCAGCGGAGGCGGGAGGGGAGAGACCCAGTACTTC. It is translated as CASGGGRGETQYF. The whole variable domain, filled in from reference TRBV28 and TRBJ2-5, reads DVKVTQSSRYLVKRTGEKVFLECVQDMDHENMFWYRQDPGLGLRLIYFSYDVKMKEKGDIPEGYSVSREKKERFSLILESASTNQTSMYLCASGGGRGETQYFGPGTRLLVL.